One sample yielded the 29 T cell receptor beta chains listed below, sequenced in a study of cytomegalovirus exposure and HLA in healthy donors. It was with 60 Vbeta and 13 Jbeta primers that the PCR ran. Profiling relied on immunoSEQ multiplex PCR, and the TCRdb table lists in-frame clones only, not all of them. Of around 130,000 clones listed, about 80% are singletons. Sequencing was performed on PBMCs. These receptors originate from a woman between 35 and 50 years old in good health and CMV-seronegative.

The chain joins TRBV4-2 to TRBJ2-3; perhaps TRBD2 as D (8 bases). The CDR3 is 17 residues long. Germline V gene data show CDR1 as LGHNA and CDR2 as YNFKEQ. The V end was cut by 4 bases, the J end by 5 bases, with 22 bases between. The CDR3 region is CASSPTGRGLGIDTQYF. The CDR3 DNA follows: TGTGCCAGCAGCCCCACCGGGAGGGGGCTCGGGATAGATACGCAGTATTTT.

The chain combines TRBV4-1 with TRBJ2-5, with D perhaps TRBD2 (6 bases). The CDR3 runs 15 residues. With 4 bases removed from V and 4 bases from J, the gap between germline ends came to 16 bases. CDR1 is MGHRA, CDR2 YSYEKL, per germline. Here the CDR3 reads CASSPGGGAGETQYF. The CDR3 nucleotides are TGCGCCAGCAGCCCCGGTGGAGGGGCTGGAGAGACCCAGTACTTC.

Worth noting for this clone: One junction end disagrees with the germline gene, perhaps due to a read error. The chain has TRBV7-9 and TRBJ1-2; D might be TRBD1 (5 bases). The germline gives CDR1 SEHNR, CDR2 FQNEAQ (reference sequence). The CDR3 loop spans 11 amino acids. The CDR3 is CSSTTGGGYTF. CDR3 DNA sequence: TGTTCCAGCACCACGGGGGGTGGCTACACCTTC.

V usage is TRBV28 and J usage is TRBJ1-4; TRBD1 is a possible D gene (6 bases). Trimming took 5 bases from V and 5 from J, leaving 15 bases between them. The CDR3 extends over 15 amino acids. Germline V gene lookup returns CDR1 MDHEN and CDR2 SYDVKM. CDR3 loop: CASSTGGQLNEKLFF. The CDR3 coding sequence is TGTGCCAGCAGTACCGGTGGACAGCTCAATGAAAAACTGTTTTTT.

The DNA for the CDR3 is TGCGCCAGCAGCTTGTTTGGCGAGGGAGGAGCTTTCTTT. Translation gives CASSLFGEGGAFF. V usage is TRBV5-1 and J usage is TRBJ1-1; D unresolved. V shed 1 base and J shed 10 bases, with 14 bases lying between them. Germline lookup yields CDR1 SGHRS and CDR2 YFSETQ. This CDR3 spans 13 amino acids.

The rearrangement joins TRBV5-1 to TRBJ2-2; perhaps TRBD1 as D (5 bases). The V end was cut by 0 bases, the J end by 8 bases, with 11 bases between. This CDR3 spans 14 amino acids. Germline V gene lookup returns CDR1 SGHRS and CDR2 YFSETQ. CDR3: CASSLGQPSGELFF. The CDR3 nucleotides are TGCGCCAGCAGCTTGGGACAGCCAAGTGGGGAGCTGTTTTTT.

The rearrangement links TRBV13 to TRBJ2-1; TRBD2 agrees at 16 bases. The trim removed 3 bases at V and 9 bases at J, leaving 2 bases unmatched. CDR1 and CDR2 from the germline V gene are PRHDT and FYEKMQ (reference sequence). The CDR3 has 15 amino acids. CDR3 sequence reads: CASSFGTSGGGEQFF. Written as DNA, the CDR3 is TGTGCCAGCAGCTTCGGGACTAGCGGGGGGGGTGAGCAGTTCTTC.

The rearrangement uses TRBV7-3 and TRBJ2-3, with D tentatively TRBD2 (5 bases). Trimming pared 5 bases from V and 4 bases from J, leaving 13 bases between. Germline lookup yields CDR1 SGHTA and CDR2 FQGTGA. The CDR3 is 14 residues long. The CDR3 nucleotides are TGTGCCAGCAGCAAGCACCCTAGCCCAGATACGCAGTATTTT. This codes for CASSKHPSPDTQYF.

The V and J genes are TRBV9 and TRBJ2-4; 10 bases match TRBD1. V lost 4 bases to trimming and J lost 3 bases; unmatched junction nucleotides: 7. The CDR3 has 16 residues. Germline-derived CDR1 and CDR2 are SGDLS and YYNGEE. The CDR3 sequence is CASSPTGGEGKNIQYF. Here the CDR3 DNA reads TGTGCCAGCAGCCCGACAGGGGGCGAAGGCAAAAACATTCAGTACTTC.

This chain uses TRBV7-2 with TRBJ2-2; no reliable D call. The length of the CDR3 is 15 residues. CDR1 and CDR2 (germline): SGHTA, FQGNSA. Between the trimmed V and J ends, which lost 3 bases and 3 bases, there was a span of 11 bases. The CDR3 nucleotides are TGTGCCAGCAGCTTTGGCGGTTTAGACACCGGGGAGCTGTTTTTT. This codes for CASSFGGLDTGELFF.

The V and J genes are TRBV5-1 and TRBJ2-3; 9 bases line up with TRBD2. V shed 3 bases and J 3 bases; nucleotides not matched to a gene: 5. The CDR3 is 15 residues long. Looked up from germline, CDR1 is SGHRS and CDR2 is YFSETQ. This CDR3 is CASSSGTSPTDTQYF. DNA of the CDR3: TGCGCCAGCAGCTCCGGGACTAGCCCTACAGATACGCAGTATTTT. The variable domain in full, completed from reference TRBV5-1 and TRBJ2-3, reads KAGVTQTPRYLIKTRGQQVTLSCSPISGHRSVSWYQQTPGQGLQFLFEYFSETQRNKGNFPGRFSGRQFSNSRSEMNVSTLELGDSALYLCASSSGTSPTDTQYFGPGTRLTVL.

The gene calls are TRBV7-2 and TRBJ2-7, with D perhaps matching TRBD1 (6 bases). Trimming removed 6 bases from V and 4 bases from J, with 19 bases in between. This CDR3 comprises 15 residues. CDR1 is SGHTA and CDR2 is FQGNSA in the germline V gene. CDR3 DNA sequence: TGTGCCAGCAGTCCTACTCCAGGGGCGGTTTACGAGCAGTACTTC. Translation: CASSPTPGAVYEQYF.

The rearrangement uses TRBV4-1 and TRBJ1-6; 8 positions match TRBD1. Germline V gene sequence: CDR1 MGHRA, CDR2 YSYEKL. The junction had 11 bases not matched to a gene; V was cut back by 0 bases and J by 7 bases. The CDR3 loop spans 18 amino acids. In DNA, the CDR3 is TGCGCCAGCAGCCAAGAAAGTGTGCGGACAGGGAAGAATTCACCCCTCCACTTT. Protein product: CASSQESVRTGKNSPLHF.

The chain uses TRBV29-1 and TRBJ2-7, with 9 bases lining up with TRBD1. This CDR3 contains 14 residues. V was pared by 3 bases and J by 6 bases, with 9 bases of the junction left unmatched. Germline V lookup: CDR1 SQVTM, CDR2 ANQGSEA. CDR3 bases: TGCAGCGTTGATACCGGGACAGGGCCCCCCGAGCAGTACTTC. The encoded protein is CSVDTGTGPPEQYF.

In nucleotides, the CDR3 is TGTGCCAGTAGTGCGAAAGCTGGTTGGAGCTATGGCTACACCTTC. As protein: CASSAKAGWSYGYTF. The gene calls are TRBV19 and TRBJ1-2; no clear D. CDR1 LNHDA and CDR2 SQIVND come from the germline V gene (reference sequence). The V gene lost 5 bases and the J gene lost 4 bases, with 17 bases spanning the gap. The CDR3 contains 15 residues.

The chain recombines TRBV19 with TRBJ2-2; D call uncertain. This CDR3 contains 16 residues. Germline loops: CDR1 LNHDA, CDR2 SQIVND (reference sequence). The ends were cut back, 1 base at V and 4 bases at J, with 13 bases in the middle. DNA for the CDR3: TGTGCCAGTAGTATAGCCAGGCCTCCGGCCACCGGGGAGCTGTTTTTT. Translated: CASSIARPPATGELFF.

The sample holds one count of this clone. This rearrangement joins TRBV15 to TRBJ2-7; the D gene is possibly TRBD2 (6 bases). CDR3 length: 16 residues. Trimming shortened V by 5 bases and J by 0 bases, and 17 bases separated the two germline ends. Germline V gene data show CDR1 as LNHNV and CDR2 as YYDKDF (reference sequence). The CDR3 region is CATSHREAWGSYEQYF. CDR3 nucleotides: TGTGCCACCAGCCATAGGGAGGCCTGGGGCTCCTACGAGCAGTACTTC.

This clone was observed a handful of times. The chain carries TRBV5-6 and TRBJ2-2, with 7 positions matching TRBD2. Germline V gene lookup returns CDR1 SGHDT and CDR2 YYEEEE. The junction had 11 bases not matched to a gene; V was cut back by 7 bases and J by 8 bases. There are 14 residues in the CDR3. The CDR3 loop reads CASATVAGGGELFF. In DNA, the CDR3 is TGTGCCAGCGCGACGGTAGCGGGCGGGGGGGAGCTGTTTTTT.

CDR3 nucleotides: TGTGCCAGCTCATTCACCGGGACAGAGGATACTGAAGCTTTCTTT. Its protein product is CASSFTGTEDTEAFF. The gene calls are TRBV18 and TRBJ1-1; 7 bases line up with TRBD1. CDR3 length: 15 amino acids. Germline values: CDR1 KGHSH, CDR2 LQKENI. Germline trimming cut 5 bases from V and 5 bases from J; bases unmatched to any gene: 11.

The chain carries TRBV7-8 and TRBJ1-4, with D tentatively TRBD1 (6 bases). CDR1 and CDR2 from the germline V gene are SGHVS and FQNEAQ. The CDR3 extends over 15 amino acids. V lost 8 bases and J 7 bases, leaving 20 bases between the germline ends. The CDR3 loop reads CASSPYRAGPEKLFF. In nucleotides, the CDR3 is TGTGCCAGCTCCCCTTACAGGGCCGGGCCTGAAAAACTGTTTTTT.

This sequence joins TRBV27 and TRBJ1-5; maybe TRBD1 (5 bases). The germline gives CDR1 MNHEY, CDR2 SMNVEV (reference sequence). Trimming pared 3 bases from V and 2 bases from J, leaving 11 bases between. CDR3 length equals 15 residues. The CDR3 DNA is TGTGCCAGCAGTTTTGGGGGAGGGGGCAATCAGCCCCAGCATTTT. It specifies CASSFGGGGNQPQHF.

This sequence joins TRBV7-8 and TRBJ2-3, with TRBD2 identical over 10 bases. Per germline, CDR1 SGHVS and CDR2 FQNEAQ. This CDR3 is 17 amino acids long. V dropped 5 bases and J dropped 1; count of bases not matched to a gene: 9. The CDR3 DNA follows: TGTGCCAGCAGCCCCGGGAGCGGGGGGGCTCGCACAGATACGCAGTATTTT. Its translation: CASSPGSGGARTDTQYF. The full variable domain, rest sourced from reference TRBV7-8 and TRBJ2-3, is GAGVSQSPRYKVAKRGQDVALRCDPISGHVSLFWYQQALGQGPEFLTYFQNEAQLDKSGLPSDRFFAERPEGSVSTLKIQRTQQEDSAVYLCASSPGSGGARTDTQYFGPGTRLTVL.

The genes are TRBV6-5 and TRBJ2-1; 7 nucleotides agree with TRBD2. CDR1 is MNHEY, CDR2 SVGAGI, per germline. Trimming cost V 2 bases and J 7 bases; bases outside gene matches: 8. The CDR3 runs to 15 residues. CDR3 residues: CASSYGTGGGNEQFF. Here the CDR3 DNA reads TGTGCCAGCAGTTACGGAACGGGAGGAGGGAATGAGCAGTTCTTC.

This chain connects TRBV10-1 to TRBJ2-1; possible D gene TRBD2, 5 bases. Germline V lookup: CDR1 WNHNN, CDR2 SYGVQD (reference sequence). The CDR3 extends over 15 amino acids. V shed 8 bases and J shed 8 bases, with 22 bases lying between them. The DNA for the CDR3 is TGCGCCAGCTCGCCCTACCCGGGAAGCCAATATGAGCAGTTCTTC. Protein: CASSPYPGSQYEQFF.

The V call is TRBV19, the J call TRBJ2-2; 7 bases map to TRBD2. The CDR3 contains 15 residues. Trimming at V came to 5 bases and at J to 3 bases, leaving 6 bases not matched to a gene. CDR1 and CDR2 (germline): LNHDA, SQIVND (reference sequence). This CDR3 is CASSAKRGDTGELFF. The CDR3 DNA follows: TGTGCCAGTAGTGCCAAGCGGGGAGACACCGGGGAGCTGTTTTTT.

The chain recombines TRBV7-3 with TRBJ2-1, with D uncertain. The CDR3 extends over 14 amino acids. The germline CDR1 and CDR2 sequences are SGHTA and FQGTGA. V was clipped by 0 bases and J by 8 bases, with 11 bases between them. DNA for the CDR3: TGTGCCAGCAGCTTAACTCCTACTTTGGATGAGCAGTTCTTC. Translation gives CASSLTPTLDEQFF.

The V and J genes are TRBV7-9 and TRBJ1-6; tentative D call: TRBD1 (5 bases). The CDR3 consists of 14 residues. Deletions cut 5 bases from V and 7 bases from J, with 12 bases between. Germline V lookup: CDR1 SEHNR, CDR2 FQNEAQ (reference sequence). Here the CDR3 reads CASSLTVDNSPLHF. The CDR3 DNA reads as TGTGCCAGCAGCCTGACAGTAGACAATTCACCCCTCCACTTT.

The J gene is TRBJ1-6, the V gene TRBV6-6; D unclear. The CDR3 sequence is 12 residues long. The germline V and J ends were trimmed by 4 bases and 10 bases, with 8 bases remaining between them. Germline V CDR1 and CDR2: MNHNY, SVGAGI (reference sequence). The CDR3 DNA reads as TGTGCCAGCAGTTCGCACGGGTCACCCCTCCACTTT. Encoded protein: CASSSHGSPLHF.

V and J are TRBV6-5 and TRBJ1-5; the match to TRBD1 covers 9 bases. The CDR3 runs 15 residues. Germline assignment: CDR1 MNHEY and CDR2 SVGAGI. Trimming removed 5 bases from V and 6 bases from J; junction bases left unmatched: 8. The CDR3 reads CASSHPGQGFQPQHF. The CDR3 DNA sequence: TGTGCCAGCAGTCATCCGGGACAGGGCTTTCAGCCCCAGCATTTT.